The rows below give T cell receptor beta chains drawn from one sample of a study of regulatory T cells in long-lasting Graves disease. TCRdb called the multiplex PCR reads again in MiXCR, with one record for every CDR3 protein. Here the sample spans almost 350,000 distinct CDR3 sequences, 20% being singletons. The source material was peripheral blood mononuclear cells (PBMCs), sampled when the disease was refractory, from a patient treated with antithyroid drugs. The receptors shown here come from a female donor with Graves disease. CDR3s include the opening cysteine and the closing phenylalanine or tryptophan. D genes are given only for firm matches. Size values are once, few and many counts, or a class for expanded clones, and some rows have none.

.	TRBV6-2/TRBV6-3	TRBJ1-2	14	.	CATHPLPGNYGYTF	TGTGCCACCCACCCCCTGCCAGGGAACTATGGCTACACCTTC
.	TRBV11-3	TRBJ1-1	17	many	CASSLEGRRTGNTEAFF	TGTGCCAGCAGCCTCGAGGGCAGGAGGACGGGCAACACTGAAGCTTTCTTT
.	TRBV12-5	TRBJ1-5	17	few	CASGLVASGNSNQPQHF	TGTGCTAGTGGTTTGGTAGCTTCAGGGAATAGCAATCAGCCCCAGCATTTT
.	TRBV2	TRBJ2-7	15	many	CASSEEAGSSYEQYF	TGTGCCAGCAGTGAAGAGGCAGGAAGCTCCTACGAGCAGTACTTC
TRBD2	TRBV5-6	TRBJ2-2	16	few	CASSRSLAGGTGELFF	TGTGCCAGCAGCCGAAGCCTAGCGGGAGGGACCGGGGAGCTGTTTTTT
.	TRBV28	TRBJ1-6	14	many	CASSSETGGAPLHF	TGTGCCAGCAGTTCGGAGACAGGAGGTGCACCCCTCCACTTT
TRBD1	TRBV13	TRBJ2-7	15	many	CASSRGAGGGYEQYF	TGTGCCAGCAGCCGTGGAGCAGGGGGCGGATACGAGCAGTACTTC
.	TRBV12-3/TRBV12-4	TRBJ1-5	16	many	CASSFSGWGSNQPQHF	TGTGCCAGCAGTTTTTCGGGTTGGGGTAGCAATCAGCCCCAGCATTTT
.	TRBV11-2	TRBJ2-7	16	many	CASSFPEGGSPYEQYF	TGTGCCAGCAGCTTTCCAGAGGGGGGATCCCCTTACGAGCAGTACTTC
.	TRBV6-6	TRBJ2-7	16	many	CASSYSGGGERYEQYF	TGTGCCAGCAGTTACTCGGGAGGGGGCGAACGCTACGAGCAGTACTTC
TRBD1	TRBV7-9	TRBJ2-5	14	many	CASSLGTDQETQYF	TGTGCCAGCAGTTTAGGGACAGACCAAGAGACCCAGTACTTC
.	TRBV3-1	TRBJ1-3	15	.	CASSQAGFSGNTIYF	TGTGCCAGCAGCCAGGCCGGCTTCTCTGGAAACACCATATATTTT
.	TRBV11-2	TRBJ1-4	13	many	CASSKAGHEKLFF	TGTGCCAGCAGCAAGGCAGGGCACGAAAAACTGTTTTTT
.	TRBV5-8	TRBJ2-4	16	many	CASSLDPGEGADIQYF	TGTGCCAGCAGCTTGGACCCCGGGGAAGGTGCGGACATTCAGTACTTC
.	TRBV29-1	TRBJ2-5	13	many	CSVEVTRRETQYF	TGCAGCGTTGAAGTAACCAGACGGGAGACCCAGTACTTC
.	TRBV28	TRBJ1-2	14	many	CASRSPGRYYGYTF	TGTGCCAGCAGGTCCCCGGGACGGTACTATGGCTACACCTTC
.	TRBV6-6	TRBJ1-5	16	few	CASSYSLRGINQPQHF	TGTGCCAGCAGTTACTCGCTCCGGGGGATCAATCAGCCCCAGCATTTT
TRBD2	TRBV20-1	TRBJ2-7	15	.	CSANHPRGGTYEQYF	TGCAGTGCTAACCACCCACGGGGGGGAACCTACGAGCAGTACTTC
.	TRBV19	TRBJ1-2	15	.	CASSMFRAGPDGYTF	TGTGCCAGTAGTATGTTCAGGGCTGGCCCCGATGGCTACACCTTC
.	TRBV5-1	TRBJ2-6	16	few	CASSLGGDPGANVLTF	TGCGCCAGCAGCTTGGGAGGGGACCCTGGGGCCAACGTCCTGACTTTC
.	TRBV9	TRBJ2-7	16	once	CASSVGDGSTFYEQYF	TGTGCCAGCAGCGTAGGTGACGGGAGTACCTTCTACGAGCAGTACTTC
TRBD1	TRBV5-4	TRBJ1-2	13	.	CASSTTGVIGYAF	TGTGCCAGCAGCACTACAGGGGTAATTGGCTACGCCTTC
.	TRBV6-1	TRBJ1-5	14	.	CASSRASGNQPQHF	TGTGCCAGCAGCCGGGCCAGTGGGAATCAGCCCCAGCATTTT
TRBD1	TRBV5-1	TRBJ1-2	14	many	CASSTTGGRNGYTF	TGCGCCAGCAGCACAACAGGGGGCAGGAATGGCTACACCTTC
.	TRBV6-5	TRBJ1-1	15	few	CASSSPTRMGTEAFF	TGTGCCAGCAGTTCGCCCACAAGGATGGGCACTGAAGCTTTCTTT
.	TRBV6-1	TRBJ1-2	14	few	CASSEEAGNYGYTF	TGTGCCAGCAGTGAAGAAGCAGGAAACTATGGCTACACCTTC
.	TRBV10-1	TRBJ1-6	13	few	CASSESGVSPLHF	TGCGCCAGCAGTGAGTCTGGAGTTTCACCCCTCCACTTT
.	TRBV6-1	TRBJ1-6	17	.	CASRPTVGRSTNSPLHF	TGTGCCAGCAGACCCACAGTCGGTCGGTCAACAAATTCACCCCTCCACTTT
.	TRBV15	TRBJ2-5	12	many	CATSRERETQYF	TGTGCCACCAGCAGAGAACGAGAGACCCAGTACTTC
TRBD1	TRBV6-1	TRBJ1-2	13	many	CASLRDRGNGYTF	TGTGCCAGCCTCCGGGACAGAGGAAATGGCTACACCTTC
.	TRBV5-1	TRBJ2-5	13	.	CASSPGVKETQYF	TGCGCCAGCAGCCCGGGGGTCAAAGAGACCCAGTACTTC
.	TRBV15	TRBJ2-5	13	.	CATSSLLGETQYF	TGTGCCACCAGCAGCTTGTTGGGAGAGACCCAGTACTTC
.	TRBV5-1	TRBJ1-3	14	.	CASSLAHYGNTIYF	TGCGCCAGCAGCTTGGCCCATTATGGAAACACCATATATTTT
.	TRBV5-5	TRBJ2-7	16	few	CASSLESGPKAGEQYF	TGTGCCAGCAGTTTGGAGTCGGGGCCGAAGGCGGGGGAGCAGTACTTC
.	TRBV2	TRBJ1-5	12	medium-sized	CASAGQGQPQHF	TGTGCCAGCGCAGGGCAAGGTCAGCCCCAGCATTTT
.	TRBV3-1	TRBJ1-6	14	many	CASSQQGNNSPLHF	TGTGCCAGCAGCCAACAGGGAAACAATTCACCCCTCCACTTT
.	TRBV7-9	TRBJ2-7	13	many	CASSLGTTYEQYF	TGTGCCAGCAGCTTAGGGACAACCTACGAGCAGTACTTC
TRBD2	TRBV2	TRBJ2-4	17	.	CASNLWGLAGGRNIQYF	TGTGCCAGCAACCTGTGGGGACTAGCGGGAGGTAGAAACATTCAGTACTTC
.	TRBV30	TRBJ1-2	14	.	CAWRALARGYGYTF	TGTGCCTGGAGGGCCCTAGCCAGGGGATATGGCTACACCTTC
.	TRBV6-1	TRBJ1-4	14	few	CASNSFLANEKLFF	TGTGCCAGCAACAGCTTCCTTGCTAATGAAAAACTGTTTTTT
TRBD1	TRBV5-8	TRBJ1-1	16	few	CASSFDRGVRDTEAFF	TGTGCCAGCAGCTTTGACAGGGGAGTGAGGGACACTGAAGCTTTCTTT
.	TRBV6-1	TRBJ2-7	16	.	CANSELRLGSSYEQYF	TGTGCCAACAGTGAACTCCGTCTTGGGAGCTCCTACGAGCAGTACTTC
.	TRBV10-3	TRBJ2-7	13	.	CAISENSVDEQYF	TGTGCCATCAGTGAAAATAGCGTCGACGAGCAGTACTTC
.	TRBV5-1	TRBJ1-1	18	.	CASSLAPMGVSLNTEAFF	TGCGCCAGCAGCTTGGCCCCCATGGGGGTATCCTTGAACACTGAAGCTTTCTTT
.	TRBV4-1	TRBJ1-4	14	.	CASRTEPTNEKLFF	TGCGCCAGCCGGACAGAACCAACTAATGAAAAACTGTTTTTT
.	TRBV6-5	TRBJ2-2	13	many	CASSYLSTGELFF	TGTGCCAGCAGTTACCTATCGACCGGGGAGCTGTTTTTT
.	TRBV7-2	TRBJ2-7	14	.	CASSLEEGPYEQYF	TGTGCCAGCAGCTTAGAGGAGGGCCCCTACGAGCAGTACTTC
TRBD1	TRBV10-3	TRBJ1-2	14	few	CAISDRVLNYGYTF	TGTGCCATCAGCGACAGGGTGCTTAACTATGGCTACACCTTC
.	TRBV11-2	TRBJ2-1	12	few	CASSSFRDEQFF	TGTGCCAGCAGCTCCTTTCGCGATGAGCAGTTCTTC
.	TRBV6-1	TRBJ1-2	13	.	CASSAAFNYGYTF	TGTGCCAGCAGTGCAGCCTTTAACTATGGCTACACCTTC
.	TRBV7-9	TRBJ1-6	16	.	CASSHLGGPPNSPLHF	TGTGCCAGCAGCCATCTCGGGGGCCCACCTAATTCACCCCTCCACTTT
TRBD1	TRBV5-4	TRBJ2-5	20	.	CASSLGFRDRGLQDQETQYF	TGTGCCAGCAGCTTGGGGTTCCGGGACAGGGGGCTACAGGACCAAGAGACCCAGTACTTC
.	TRBV10-3	TRBJ1-2	15	few	CAISESGSALYGYTF	TGTGCCATCAGTGAGTCGGGGTCTGCCCTTTATGGCTACACCTTC